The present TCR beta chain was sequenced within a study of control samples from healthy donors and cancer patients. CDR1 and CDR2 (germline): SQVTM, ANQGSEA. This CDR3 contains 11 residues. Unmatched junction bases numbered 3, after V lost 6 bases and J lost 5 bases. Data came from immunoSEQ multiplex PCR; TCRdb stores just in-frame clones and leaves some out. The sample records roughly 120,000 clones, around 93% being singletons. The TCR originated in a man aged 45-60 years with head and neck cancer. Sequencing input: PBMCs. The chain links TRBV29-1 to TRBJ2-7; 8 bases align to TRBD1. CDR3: CSVGQGHEQYF. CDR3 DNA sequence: TGCAGCGTCGGACAGGGCCACGAGCAGTACTTC.